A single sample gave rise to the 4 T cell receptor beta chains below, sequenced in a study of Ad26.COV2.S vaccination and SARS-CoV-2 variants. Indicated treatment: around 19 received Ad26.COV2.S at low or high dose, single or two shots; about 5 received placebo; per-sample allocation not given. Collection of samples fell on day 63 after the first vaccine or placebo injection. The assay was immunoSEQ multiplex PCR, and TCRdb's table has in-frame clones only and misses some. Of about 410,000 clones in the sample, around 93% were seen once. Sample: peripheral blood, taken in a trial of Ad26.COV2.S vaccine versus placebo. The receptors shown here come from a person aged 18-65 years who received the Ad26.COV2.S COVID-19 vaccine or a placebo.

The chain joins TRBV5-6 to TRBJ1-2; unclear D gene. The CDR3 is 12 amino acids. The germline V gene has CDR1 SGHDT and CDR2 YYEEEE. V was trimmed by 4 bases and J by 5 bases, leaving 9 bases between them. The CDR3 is CASSQAFYGYTF. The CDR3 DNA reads TGTGCCAGCAGCCAGGCCTTTTATGGCTACACCTTC.

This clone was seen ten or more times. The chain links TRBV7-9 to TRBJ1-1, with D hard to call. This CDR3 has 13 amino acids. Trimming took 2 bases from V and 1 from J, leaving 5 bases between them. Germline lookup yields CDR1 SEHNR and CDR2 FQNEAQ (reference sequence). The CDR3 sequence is CASSLQENTEAFF. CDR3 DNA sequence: TGTGCCAGCAGCTTACAGGAGAACACTGAAGCTTTCTTT.

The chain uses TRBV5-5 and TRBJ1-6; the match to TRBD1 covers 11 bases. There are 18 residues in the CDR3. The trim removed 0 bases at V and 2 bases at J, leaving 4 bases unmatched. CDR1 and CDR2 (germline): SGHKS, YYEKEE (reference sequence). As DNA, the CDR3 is TGTGCCAGCAGCTTGGCCGGACAGGGGGCTACCTATAATTCACCCCTCCACTTT. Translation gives CASSLAGQGATYNSPLHF. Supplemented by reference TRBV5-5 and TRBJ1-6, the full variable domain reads DAGVTQSPTHLIKTRGQQVTLRCSPISGHKSVSWYQQVLGQGPQFIFQYYEKEERGRGNFPDRFSARQFPNYSSELNVNALLLGDSALYLCASSLAGQGATYNSPLHFGNGTRLTVT.

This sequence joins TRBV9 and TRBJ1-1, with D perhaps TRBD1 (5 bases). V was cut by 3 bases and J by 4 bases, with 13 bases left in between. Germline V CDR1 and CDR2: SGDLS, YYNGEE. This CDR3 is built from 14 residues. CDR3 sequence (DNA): TGTGCCAGCAGCGAGGAGGGGAGAGTCACTGAAGCTTTCTTT. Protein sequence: CASSEEGRVTEAFF.